The T cell receptor beta chain described here comes from a study of T cell responses to AZD1222 COVID-19 vaccine. About the research overall: Pooled samples include second doses given at about 4 or 12 weeks.

Study results and limitations: Seropositivity was recorded at baseline in only six AZD1222 recipients. Two AZD1222 administrations were followed by greater Spike-specific TCR breadth and depth.

This CDR3 has 13 residues. V trimming: 5 bases; J trimming: 6 bases; junction bases outside the gene matches: 5. In germline, CDR1 is SGHRS, CDR2 YFSETQ. Concerning this clone itself: The antigen remains undetermined.

Only in-frame clones appear in the TCRdb table, and some are missing; sequencing was by immunoSEQ multiplex PCR. The sample lists about 130,000 clones; 88% were seen once. The chain is built from TRBV5-1 and TRBJ2-1, with TRBD1 identical over 7 bases. The TCR originated in an adult in good health. This sample comprised peripheral blood, obtained on day 0 of AZD1222 vaccination. CDR3 nucleotides: TGCGCCAGCAGTGTACAGGGGTTCAATGAGCAGTTCTTC. Encoded protein: CASSVQGFNEQFF. The whole variable domain, filled in from reference TRBV5-1 and TRBJ2-1, reads KAGVTQTPRYLIKTRGQQVTLSCSPISGHRSVSWYQQTPGQGLQFLFEYFSETQRNKGNFPGRFSGRQFSNSRSEMNVSTLELGDSALYLCASSVQGFNEQFFGPGTRLTVL.